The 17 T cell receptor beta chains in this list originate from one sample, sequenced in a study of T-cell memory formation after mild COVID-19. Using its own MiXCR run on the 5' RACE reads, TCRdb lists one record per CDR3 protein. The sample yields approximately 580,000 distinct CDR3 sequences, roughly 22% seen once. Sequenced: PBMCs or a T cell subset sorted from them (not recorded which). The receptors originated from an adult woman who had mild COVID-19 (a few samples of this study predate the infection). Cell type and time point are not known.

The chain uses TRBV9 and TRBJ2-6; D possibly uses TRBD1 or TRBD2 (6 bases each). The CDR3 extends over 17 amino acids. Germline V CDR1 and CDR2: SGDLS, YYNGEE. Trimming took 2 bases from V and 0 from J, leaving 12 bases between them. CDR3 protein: CASSVPRGGSGANVLTF. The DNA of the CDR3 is TGTGCCAGCAGCGTGCCCAGGGGAGGCTCTGGGGCCAACGTCCTGACTTTC.

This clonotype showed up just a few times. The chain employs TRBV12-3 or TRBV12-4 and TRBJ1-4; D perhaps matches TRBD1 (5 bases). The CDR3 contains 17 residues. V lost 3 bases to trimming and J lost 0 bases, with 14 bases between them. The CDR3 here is CASSLGDAFATNEKLFF. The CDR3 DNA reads TGTGCCAGCAGTTTGGGGGATGCCTTTGCAACTAATGAAAAACTGTTTTTT.

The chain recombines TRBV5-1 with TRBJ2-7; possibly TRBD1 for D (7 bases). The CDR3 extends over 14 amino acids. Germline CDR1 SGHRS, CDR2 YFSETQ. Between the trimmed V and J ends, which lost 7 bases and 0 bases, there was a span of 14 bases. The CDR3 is CASPGGTVSYEQYF. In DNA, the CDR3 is TGCGCCAGCCCAGGCGGGACAGTCTCCTACGAGCAGTACTTC.

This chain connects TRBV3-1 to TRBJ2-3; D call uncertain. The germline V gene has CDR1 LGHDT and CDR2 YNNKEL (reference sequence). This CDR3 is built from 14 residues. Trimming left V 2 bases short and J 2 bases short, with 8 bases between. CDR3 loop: CASSQTQSTDTQYF. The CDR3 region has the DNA TGTGCCAGCAGCCAAACCCAGTCCACAGATACGCAGTATTTT.

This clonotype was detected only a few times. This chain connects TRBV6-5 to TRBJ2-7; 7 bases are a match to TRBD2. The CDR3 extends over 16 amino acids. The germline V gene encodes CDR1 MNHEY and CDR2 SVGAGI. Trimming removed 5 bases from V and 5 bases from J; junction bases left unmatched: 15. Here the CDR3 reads CASSSGDSGFPHEQYF. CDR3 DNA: TGTGCCAGCAGTAGTGGGGATAGCGGGTTTCCCCACGAGCAGTACTTC.

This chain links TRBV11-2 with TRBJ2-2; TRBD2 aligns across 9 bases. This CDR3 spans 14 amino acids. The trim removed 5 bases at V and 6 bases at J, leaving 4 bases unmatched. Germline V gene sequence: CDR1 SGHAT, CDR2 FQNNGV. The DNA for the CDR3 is TGTGCCAGCAGCATAGCGGGAGTGGCCGGGGAGCTGTTTTTT. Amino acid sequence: CASSIAGVAGELFF.

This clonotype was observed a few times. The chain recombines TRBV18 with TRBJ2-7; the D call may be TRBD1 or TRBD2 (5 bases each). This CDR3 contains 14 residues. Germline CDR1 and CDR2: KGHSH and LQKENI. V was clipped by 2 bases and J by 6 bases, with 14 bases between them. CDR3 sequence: CASSPGTSGSEQYF. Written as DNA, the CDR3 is TGTGCCAGCTCACCAGGGACCTCGGGGTCCGAGCAGTACTTC.

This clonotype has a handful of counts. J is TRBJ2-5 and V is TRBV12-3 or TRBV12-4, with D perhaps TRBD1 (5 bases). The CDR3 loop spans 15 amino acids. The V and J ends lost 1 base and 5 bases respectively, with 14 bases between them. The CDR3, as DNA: TGTGCCAGCAGTTTAGGGACATTCGGTGGGGAGACCCAGTACTTC. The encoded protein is CASSLGTFGGETQYF.

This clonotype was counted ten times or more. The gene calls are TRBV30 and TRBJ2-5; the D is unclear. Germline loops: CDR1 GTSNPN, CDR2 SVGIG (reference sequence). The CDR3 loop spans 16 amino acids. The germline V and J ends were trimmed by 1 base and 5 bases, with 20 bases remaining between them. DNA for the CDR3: TGTGCCTGGAGTGAATCCTGGGCAGGCCTCGGGGAGACCCAGTACTTC. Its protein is CAWSESWAGLGETQYF. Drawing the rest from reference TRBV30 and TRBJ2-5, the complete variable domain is SQTIHQWPATLVQPVGSPLSLECTVEGTSNPNLYWYRQAAGRGLQLLFYSVGIGQISSEVPQNLSASRPQDRQFILSSKKLLLSDSGFYLCAWSESWAGLGETQYFGPGTRLLVL.

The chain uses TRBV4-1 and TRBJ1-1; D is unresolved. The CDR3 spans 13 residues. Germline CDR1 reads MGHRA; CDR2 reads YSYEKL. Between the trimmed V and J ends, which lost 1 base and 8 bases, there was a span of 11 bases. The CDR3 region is CASSQGLGSEAFF. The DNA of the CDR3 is TGCGCCAGCAGCCAAGGACTCGGAAGCGAAGCTTTCTTT.

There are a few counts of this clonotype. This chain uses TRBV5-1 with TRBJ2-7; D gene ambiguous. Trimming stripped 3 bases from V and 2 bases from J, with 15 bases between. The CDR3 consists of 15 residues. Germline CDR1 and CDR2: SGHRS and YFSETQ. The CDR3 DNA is TGCGCCAGCAGCTCTAACCCGGCATTCCCCTACGAGCAGTACTTC. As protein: CASSSNPAFPYEQYF.

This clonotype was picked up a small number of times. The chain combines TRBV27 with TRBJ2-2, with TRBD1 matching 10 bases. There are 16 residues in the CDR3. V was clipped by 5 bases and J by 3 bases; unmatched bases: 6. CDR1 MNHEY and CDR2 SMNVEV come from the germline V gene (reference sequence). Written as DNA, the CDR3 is TGTGCCAGCAGTCTCGGGACAGGGGTCCACACCGGGGAGCTGTTTTTT. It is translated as CASSLGTGVHTGELFF.

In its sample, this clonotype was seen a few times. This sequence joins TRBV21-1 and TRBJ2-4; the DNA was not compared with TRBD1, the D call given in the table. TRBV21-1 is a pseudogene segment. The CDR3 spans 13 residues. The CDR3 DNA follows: TGTGCCAGCAGCAAAGGATGGGGGGACATTCAGTACTTC. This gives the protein CASSKGWGDIQYF.

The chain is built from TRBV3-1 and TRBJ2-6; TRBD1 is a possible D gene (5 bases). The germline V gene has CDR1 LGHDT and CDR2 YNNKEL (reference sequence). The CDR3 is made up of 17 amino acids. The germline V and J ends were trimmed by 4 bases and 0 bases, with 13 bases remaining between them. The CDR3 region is CASSRGAVHSGANVLTF. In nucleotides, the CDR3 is TGTGCCAGCAGCCGTGGGGCGGTCCACTCTGGGGCCAACGTCCTGACTTTC.

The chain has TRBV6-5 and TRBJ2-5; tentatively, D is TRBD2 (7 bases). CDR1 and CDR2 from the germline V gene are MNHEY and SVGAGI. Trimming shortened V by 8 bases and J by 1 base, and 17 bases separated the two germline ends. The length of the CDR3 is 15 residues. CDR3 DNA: TGTGCCAGCGCCGGGGGGCCCACGCCCCAAGAGACCCAGTACTTC. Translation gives CASAGGPTPQETQYF.

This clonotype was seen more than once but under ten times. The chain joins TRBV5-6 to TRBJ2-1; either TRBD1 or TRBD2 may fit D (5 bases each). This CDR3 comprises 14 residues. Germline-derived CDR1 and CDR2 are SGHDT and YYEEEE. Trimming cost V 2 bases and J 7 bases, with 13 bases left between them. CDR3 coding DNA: TGTGCCAGCAGCTTCGGGGCAGCTGAGAATGAGCAGTTCTTC. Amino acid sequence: CASSFGAAENEQFF.

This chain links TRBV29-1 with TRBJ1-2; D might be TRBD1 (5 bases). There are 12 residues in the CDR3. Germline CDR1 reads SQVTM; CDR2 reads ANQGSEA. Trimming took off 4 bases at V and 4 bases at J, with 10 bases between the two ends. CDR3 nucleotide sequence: TGCAGCGTTGTACGGGACCGCTATGGCTACACCTTC. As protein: CSVVRDRYGYTF.